This TCR beta chain was observed in a study of graft-versus-host responses after intestinal transplantation. Study as a whole: Transplant recipients had multivisceral, liver-intestinal, or isolated intestinal grafts. After anti-thymocyte globulin induction, recipients took tacrolimus and steroids for roughly three years. Study findings and constraints: Recipient marrow showed GvH clones, some seen first in ileum or blood.

This clone was detected a few times. The CDR3 loop spans 16 amino acids. Germline V gives CDR1 LGHNA, CDR2 YNFKEQ. Trimming took 2 bases from V and 4 from J, leaving 14 bases between them. The data were produced by immunoSEQ multiplex PCR, yet TCRdb's version contains in-frame clones alone and is incomplete. The repertoire holds 11,000 to 15,000 clones, with 30% to 35% as singletons. This clonotype was sampled from a human patient who received an intestinal transplant. The starting material was alloreactive CD4+ T cells from a mixed lymphocyte reaction culture, obtained before intestinal transplant. This sample's subset: CFSE-low proliferating T cells sorted from roughly six-day pre-transplant mixed lymphocyte reaction (GvH or HvG direction). The chain combines TRBV4-2 with TRBJ2-2, with D possibly being TRBD2 (5 bases). The CDR3 DNA reads TGTGCCAGCAGCCAATTGGGGAGAGTCGGCACCGGGGAGCTGTTTTTT. It translates to CASSQLGRVGTGELFF.